This TCR beta chain was documented in a study of CD4 T cells in relation to SARS-CoV-2 and coronaviruses. For the study at large: ViraFEST: roughly 10-day antigen culture of PBMCs, then TCR beta CDR3 sequencing. Study outcomes and limitations: No crossreactivity against non-spike viral proteins was tested here.

Unexposed donor CD4+ T cells date from about 2011-2019, before the COVID-19 pandemic. The cells were cultured for 10 days before CD4+ T cells were isolated. As cell numbers allowed, unexposed-donor CD4+ T cells faced SARS-CoV-2 S/N and four cold-coronavirus spikes. Trimming removed 6 bases from V and 3 bases from J, with 9 bases in between. Germline-derived CDR1 and CDR2 are WSHSY and SAAADI. The CDR3 consists of 12 residues. In regard to this clone: Its antigen is as yet unknown.

The repertoire was sequenced with immunoSEQ multiplex PCR; TCRdb's copy has only in-frame clones and lacks some. Of some 30,000 clones detected, 75% to 80% appear once; the ten largest clones hold roughly 15%. The receptor was derived from a human donor in good health. The sequencing input was CD4+ T cells from PBMCs, cultured in vitro. The chain carries TRBV10-2 and TRBJ2-7, with D possibly being TRBD2 (5 bases). CDR3 region: CASSGLNYEQYF. For the CDR3, the DNA is TGCGCCAGCAGCGGACTGAACTACGAGCAGTACTTC.